These 20 T cell receptor beta chains were sequenced from one sample in a study of control samples from healthy donors and cancer patients. Assay used: immunoSEQ multiplex PCR; TCRdb lists only in-frame clones, some missing. The sample holds over 200,000 clones, approximately 80% seen once. Sequenced input: PBMCs. Every receptor here comes from a woman in her fifties or sixties with lung cancer.

The chain is built from TRBV5-1 and TRBJ1-6; D gene unclear. The length of the CDR3 is 16 residues. Germline V gives CDR1 SGHRS, CDR2 YFSETQ. V was pared by 4 bases and J by 4 bases, with 15 bases between. The CDR3: CASSGKTETYNSPLHF. CDR3 DNA sequence: TGCGCCAGCAGCGGAAAAACAGAAACTTATAATTCACCCCTCCACTTT.

DNA of the CDR3: TGTGCCAGCACCGAGCAGGAGACGGGCGAGCAGTACTTC. This codes for CASTEQETGEQYF. This chain connects TRBV2 to TRBJ2-7, with D unclear. CDR3 length: 13 amino acids. Per the germline V gene, CDR1 is SNHLY and CDR2 is FYNNEI. V gave up 7 bases and J gave up 6 bases, with 16 bases separating them.

The rearrangement links TRBV7-2 to TRBJ2-5, with 8 bases aligning to TRBD1. The length of the CDR3 is 14 residues. V lost 5 bases, J lost 5 bases, and 7 bases stayed unmatched. From germline, CDR1 is SGHTA and CDR2 FQGNSA. CDR3 sequence: CASSLWTGRETQYF. CDR3 DNA: TGTGCCAGCAGCCTATGGACAGGGCGGGAGACCCAGTACTTC.

The chain has TRBV5-4 and TRBJ1-6; a weak D match, TRBD1 (5 bases). Germline V gene data show CDR1 as SGHNT and CDR2 as YYREEE (reference sequence). With 3 bases removed from V and 7 bases from J, the gap between germline ends came to 14 bases. This CDR3 region has 15 residues. CDR3 amino acids: CASSYYGTDNSPLHF. The CDR3 DNA reads as TGTGCCAGCAGCTACTACGGGACGGACAATTCACCCCTCCACTTT.

This chain connects TRBV5-1 to TRBJ1-2; D not resolved. The germline CDR1 and CDR2 sequences are SGHRS and YFSETQ. Trimming left V 0 bases short and J 5 bases short, with 11 bases between. The CDR3 runs to 14 residues. CDR3 DNA sequence: TGCGCCAGCAGCTTGGCAAAAGAGGTTTATGGCTACACCTTC. Translating gives CASSLAKEVYGYTF.

This clone was detected only a few times. J is TRBJ1-6 and V is TRBV11-2; D remains ambiguous. This CDR3 has 15 residues. Germline assignment: CDR1 SGHAT and CDR2 FQNNGV. The V and J ends lost 3 bases and 0 bases respectively, with 6 bases between them. The CDR3 region is CASSFRSSYNSPLHF. The CDR3 bases are TGTGCCAGCAGCTTCAGGAGCTCCTATAATTCACCCCTCCACTTT. Full variable domain (missing parts from reference TRBV11-2 and TRBJ1-6): EAGVAQSPRYKIIEKRQSVAFWCNPISGHATLYWYQQILGQGPKLLIQFQNNGVVDDSQLPKDRFSAERLKGVDSTLKIQPAKLEDSAVYLCASSFRSSYNSPLHFGNGTRLTVT.

Here the CDR3 reads CASSIAGLVNEQFF. The CDR3 DNA reads TGCGCCAGCAGCATAGCGGGGTTGGTCAATGAGCAGTTCTTC. V and J are TRBV5-1 and TRBJ2-1, with TRBD2 identical over 8 bases. J gave up 6 bases and V 4 bases, and 6 bases lay outside the gene matches. This CDR3 has 14 amino acids. Germline V lookup: CDR1 SGHRS, CDR2 YFSETQ.

This clone has a single count. The chain is built from TRBV9 and TRBJ2-7; 9 bases are shared with TRBD2. V shed 4 bases and J 2 bases; nucleotides not matched to a gene: 4. This CDR3 is 14 amino acids long. The germline CDR1 and CDR2 sequences are SGDLS and YYNGEE. CDR3 bases: TGTGCCAGCAGCCTAGCGGGGTCAACCTACGAGCAGTACTTC. It yields the protein CASSLAGSTYEQYF.

The V gene is TRBV3-1 (or the pseudogene TRBV3-2), the J gene TRBJ1-5; D uncertain. The V end was cut by 4 bases, the J end by 4 bases, with 5 bases between. Germline V gene data show CDR1 as LGHDT and CDR2 as YNNKEL (reference sequence). The CDR3 extends over 12 amino acids. This chain's CDR3 is CASSPGNQPQHF. The CDR3 nucleotides are TGTGCCAGCAGCCCAGGAAATCAGCCCCAGCATTTT.

The V gene is TRBV5-1, the J gene TRBJ2-3; TRBD1 matches 10 bases. CDR1 and CDR2 from the germline V gene are SGHRS and YFSETQ. V gave up 4 bases and J gave up 1 base; unmatched junction bases: 6. The CDR3 runs 16 residues. The CDR3 DNA follows: TGCGCCAGCAGCCCAACCGGGACAGGGGGCACAGATACGCAGTATTTT. Its protein product is CASSPTGTGGTDTQYF. The full variable domain, its missing parts supplied by reference TRBV5-1 and TRBJ2-3, is KAGVTQTPRYLIKTRGQQVTLSCSPISGHRSVSWYQQTPGQGLQFLFEYFSETQRNKGNFPGRFSGRQFSNSRSEMNVSTLELGDSALYLCASSPTGTGGTDTQYFGPGTRLTVL.

The V call is TRBV11-1, the J call TRBJ2-7; 8 nucleotides agree with TRBD1. The CDR3 totals 15 residues. Germline-derived CDR1 and CDR2 are SGHAT and FQDESV (reference sequence). After removal of 8 bases from V and 6 bases from J, the junction contained 15 bases not matched to a gene. DNA for the CDR3: TGTGCCAGCCGCCGCTTGACAGGGGCGGAAGGCGAGCAGTACTTC. This gives the protein CASRRLTGAEGEQYF. The complete variable domain, with remaining parts taken from reference TRBV11-1 and TRBJ2-7, reads EAEVAQSPRYKITEKSQAVAFWCDPISGHATLYWYRQILGQGPELLVQFQDESVVDDSQLPKDRFSAERLKGVDSTLKIQPAELGDSAMYLCASRRLTGAEGEQYFGPGTRLTVT.

V gene TRBV5-4 combines with J gene TRBJ1-5, with TRBD1 matching 10 bases. The V gene's germline CDR1 is SGHNT and CDR2 YYREEE (reference sequence). CDR3 size: 14 residues. V shed 4 bases, J shed 5 bases, and the junction held 3 bases outside the gene matches. CDR3 DNA: TGTGCCAGCAGCCCCGGGACAGGGGATCAGCCCCAGCATTTT. Protein product: CASSPGTGDQPQHF.

Only a few counts were recorded for this clone. V is TRBV5-1 and J is TRBJ1-6; TRBD1 is a possible D gene (5 bases). V lost 4 bases to trimming and J lost 8 bases, with 16 bases between them. The CDR3 is 15 residues long. Germline loops: CDR1 SGHRS, CDR2 YFSETQ. The CDR3 reads CASSNPGQGDSPLHF. The CDR3 nucleotides read TGCGCCAGCAGCAATCCGGGGCAGGGTGATTCACCCCTCCACTTT.

V gene TRBV24-1 combines with J gene TRBJ2-2, with 8 bases fitting TRBD1. Germline V gene sequence: CDR1 KGHDR, CDR2 SFDVKD. The V segment lost 7 bases and the J segment 7 bases; nucleotides outside the gene matches: 4. CDR3 size: 13 residues. As DNA, the CDR3 is TGTGCCACCAGAGGCAGGGGGCTCGGGGAGCTGTTTTTT. This translates into CATRGRGLGELFF.

This chain connects TRBV6-5 to TRBJ2-1, with D tentatively TRBD2 (6 bases). The CDR3 loop spans 13 amino acids. CDR1 is MNHEY and CDR2 is SVGAGI in the germline V gene. V lost 8 bases and J 7 bases, leaving 15 bases between the germline ends. The CDR3 reads CASRVGGRNEQFF. The CDR3 DNA sequence: TGTGCCAGCCGCGTGGGGGGTAGGAATGAGCAGTTCTTC.

The genes are TRBV20-1 and TRBJ2-7; perhaps TRBD1 as D (7 bases). V dropped 3 bases and J dropped 4 bases, with 16 bases sitting between them. Germline V gives CDR1 DFQATT, CDR2 SNEGSKA (reference sequence). CDR3 size: 14 residues. The CDR3 region has the DNA TGCAGTGCTAGTTATTTGCAGGGGGGATACGAGCAGTACTTC. This sequence encodes CSASYLQGGYEQYF.

V is TRBV3-1 (or the pseudogene TRBV3-2) and J is TRBJ1-1, with no clear D. Germline lookup yields CDR1 LGHDT and CDR2 YNNKEL (reference sequence). This CDR3 comprises 12 residues. With 1 base removed from V and 11 bases from J, the gap between germline ends came to 11 bases. The CDR3 bases are TGTGCCAGCAGCCAAGGTAGATGGTCGGCTTTCTTT. It is translated as CASSQGRWSAFF.

The chain combines TRBV5-1 with TRBJ2-2; 11 nucleotides align to TRBD1. The CDR3 spans 16 residues. The germline V gene has CDR1 SGHRS and CDR2 YFSETQ. V lost 4 bases, J lost 3 bases, and 5 bases stayed unmatched. This CDR3 is CASSTGQGAYTGELFF. CDR3 nucleotide sequence: TGCGCCAGCAGCACCGGACAGGGGGCGTACACCGGGGAGCTGTTTTTT. The complete variable domain, with remaining parts taken from reference TRBV5-1 and TRBJ2-2, reads KAGVTQTPRYLIKTRGQQVTLSCSPISGHRSVSWYQQTPGQGLQFLFEYFSETQRNKGNFPGRFSGRQFSNSRSEMNVSTLELGDSALYLCASSTGQGAYTGELFFGEGSRLTVL.

This chain uses TRBV5-1 with TRBJ2-5; TRBD2 matches 10 bases. Germline lookup yields CDR1 SGHRS and CDR2 YFSETQ. Trimming cost V 3 bases and J 1 base; bases outside gene matches: 3. This CDR3 region has 15 residues. The CDR3 region has the DNA TGCGCCAGCAGCTCGGGACTAGCGAGCCAAGAGACCCAGTACTTC. Its protein product is CASSSGLASQETQYF.

The J gene is TRBJ2-7, the V gene TRBV5-1, with 15 bases aligning to TRBD2. Trimming took 7 bases from V and 5 from J; bases not matched to a gene: 4. CDR1 and CDR2 (germline): SGHRS, YFSETQ. The CDR3 consists of 14 residues. CDR3 DNA: TGCGCCAGCGGACTAGCGGGGGGGCAGCACGAGCAGTACTTC. It translates to CASGLAGGQHEQYF.